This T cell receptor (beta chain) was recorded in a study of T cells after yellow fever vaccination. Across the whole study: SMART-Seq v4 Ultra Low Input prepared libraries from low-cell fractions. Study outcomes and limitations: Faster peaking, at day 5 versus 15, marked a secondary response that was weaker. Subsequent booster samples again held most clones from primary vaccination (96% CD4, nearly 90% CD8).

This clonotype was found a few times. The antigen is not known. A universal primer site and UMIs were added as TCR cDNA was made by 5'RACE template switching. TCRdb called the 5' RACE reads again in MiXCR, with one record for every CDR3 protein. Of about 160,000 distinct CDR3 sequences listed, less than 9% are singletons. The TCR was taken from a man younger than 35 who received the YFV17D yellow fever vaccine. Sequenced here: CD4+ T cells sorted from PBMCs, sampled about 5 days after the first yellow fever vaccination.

CDR3 DNA sequence: TGCAGTGCTAGCTCCGCTGGGACAGCTATTACAGATACGCAGTATTTT. It specifies CSASSAGTAITDTQYF. The chain couples TRBV20-1 to TRBJ2-3; 7 positions match TRBD1. Germline assignment: CDR1 DFQATT and CDR2 SNEGSKA (reference sequence). V gave up 3 bases and J gave up 3 bases; unmatched junction bases: 12. This CDR3 has 16 amino acids.